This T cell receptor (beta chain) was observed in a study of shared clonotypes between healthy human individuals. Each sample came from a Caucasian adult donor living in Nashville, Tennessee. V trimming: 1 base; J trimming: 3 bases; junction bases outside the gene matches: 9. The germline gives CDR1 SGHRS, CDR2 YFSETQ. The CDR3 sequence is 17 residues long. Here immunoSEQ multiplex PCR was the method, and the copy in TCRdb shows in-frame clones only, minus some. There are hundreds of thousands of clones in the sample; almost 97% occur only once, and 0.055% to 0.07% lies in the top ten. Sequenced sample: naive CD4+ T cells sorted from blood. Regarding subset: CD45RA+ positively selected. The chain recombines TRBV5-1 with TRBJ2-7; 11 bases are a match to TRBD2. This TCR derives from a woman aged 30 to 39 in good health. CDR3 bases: TGCGCCAGCAGCTTGAGGGCGAGACTAGCGGGGAACTACGAGCAGTACTTC. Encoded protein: CASSLRARLAGNYEQYF.